This TCR beta chain was observed in a study of radiation and T cells in renal cell carcinoma (dated by TCRdb to about 2020). Describing the broader study: The samples were obtained from a clinical trial, where primary renal cell carcinomas were treated with 15 Gy stereotactic body radiation therapy and then removed by nephrectomy 4 weeks afterward. TCR beta sequencing covered fewer than 60 samples in total, comprising 25 or so tumors and some 27 peripheral blood samples. Across all 50 or so samples, 4 million or so unique CDR3 nucleotide sequences encoding 2.5 million to 3 million unique CDR3 amino acid sequences were identified.

The time point label corresponds to: baseline pretreatment blood. What this sample's treatment or condition label stands for: 15 Gy SBRT to primary tumor, nephrectomy 4 weeks later. To follow tumor-enriched clonotypes, peripheral blood was collected serially from radiation-treated patients at baseline and again at 2 weeks and 4 weeks after SBRT. All patients had renal cell carcinoma with clear cell pathology. Genomic DNA for TCR sequencing was prepared using the QIAamp DNA Blood Mini Kit (Qiagen). The analyses included only samples that passed all quality control checks. About this clone itself: Its antigen target is currently unknown. No base quality information exists; no much larger clone differs at one position.

Summary of the overall study and its limitations: Because pretreatment tumor biopsies were not available, the study could not determine whether clonotypes were already present within the tumor at baseline. Blood repertoire dynamics were not followed beyond 4 weeks after treatment. With a single-armed trial design, the study had no way to address how radiation dose or scheduling affects the TCR repertoire. An increase in top tumor clonotypes in blood was observed from baseline to 2 weeks post-radiation, followed by contraction by 4 weeks, which was taken to suggest transient expansion of tumor-resident clones.

Taken from the germline V gene, the CDR1 and CDR2 loops are MGHRA and YSYEKL. V is shortened by 1 base, J by 5 bases, and the region joining them spans 17 bases. The CDR3, from cysteine to phenylalanine, totals 16 residues. The CDR3 DNA has 48 bases and is translated from base 1. TCR beta libraries were generated from genomic DNA with the immunoSEQ kit, following the manufacturer's recommendations. To prepare libraries, a first multiplex PCR with proprietary primers was run, followed by a second PCR that added unique barcodes, and a bead cleanup was done after each round. Each sample batch included a kit-provided positive control reaction and a negative control reaction. The final libraries underwent checking on an Agilent 4200 TapeStation D1000 ScreenTape, volumetric pooling, and quantification by qPCR. An Illumina NextSeq500 fitted with a MidOutput 150-cycle cartridge performed the sequencing, running 156 Read1 cycles and 15 Index1 cycles with the kit's custom primers. The pooled library was loaded at 0.95 to 1 pM with about 18% PhiX control spiked in. The paper's data handling went like this. Vendor-processed data were analyzed in R, with a clonotype defined as all T cells sharing the same CDR3 nucleotide sequence. For clone abundance analyses, frequencies were normalized to the 10,000 most abundant clones per sample. Public T cell clones, which averaged fewer than five per sample, were removed prior to analysis. Tumor-enriched clonotypes and baseline blood-enriched clonotypes were defined as those with an abundance difference of at least 32-fold between compartments. A beta-binomial differential abundance model was used to identify clonotypes that expanded or contracted between blood time points. The Baroni-Urbani and Buser coefficient was used to measure tumor-blood repertoire similarity, and groups were compared with two-tailed Wilcoxon tests in R. TCRdb carries this immuneACCESS record with in-frame sequences only. Its versions omit some clonotypes, under half of them owing to an unresolved V gene in the studies checked, with the rest unexplained. V and J calls plus clone size are reproduced from that table; the DNA served to infer D and trimming. A total of 150,000 or so clones appear in this sample, about 88% of them only once. Roughly 4% of the sample belongs to the ten largest clones.

The chain employs TRBV4-1 and TRBJ2-5, and the D gene may be TRBD1, 5 bases matching. Material: blood, obtained from a patient whose treatment included radiotherapy and nephrectomy. The clonotype was recovered from a woman between 65 and 79 years old with renal cell carcinoma. The CDR3 reads CASSQVGAGLSETQYF. The DNA sequence is given as TGCGCCAGCAGCCAAGTAGGGGCAGGGTTGTCCGAGACCCAGTACTTC.